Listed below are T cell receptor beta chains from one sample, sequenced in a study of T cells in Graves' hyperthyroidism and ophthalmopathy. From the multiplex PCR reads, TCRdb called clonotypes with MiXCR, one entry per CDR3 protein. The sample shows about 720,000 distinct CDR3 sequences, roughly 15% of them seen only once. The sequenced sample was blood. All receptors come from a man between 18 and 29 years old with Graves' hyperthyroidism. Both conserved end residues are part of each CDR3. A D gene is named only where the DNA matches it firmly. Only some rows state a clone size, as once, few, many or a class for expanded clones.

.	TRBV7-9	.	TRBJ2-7	TGTGCCAGCAGCCAGGCCCACCGCGAGCAGTACTTC	CASSQAHREQYF
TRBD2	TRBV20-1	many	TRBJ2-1	TGCAGTGCTAGAGATAAGCAGCGGGCCTGGGCGGGAGGGGGTCATGAGCAGTTCTTC	CSARDKQRAWAGGGHEQFF
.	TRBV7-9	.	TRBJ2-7	TGTGCCAGCAGCTTAGGTGGCGCCCTCTCCTACGAGCAGTACTTC	CASSLGGALSYEQYF
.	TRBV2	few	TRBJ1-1	TGTGCCAGCAGTGAAACCGGGGGTCCGGAGGCTTTCTTT	CASSETGGPEAFF
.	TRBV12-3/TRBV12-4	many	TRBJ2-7	TGTGCCAGCAGCTACCCAGGGGCCGAGCAGTACTTC	CASSYPGAEQYF
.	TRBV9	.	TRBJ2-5	TGTGCCAGCAGCGTCCGTGGGGGGACGGAGACCCAGTACTTC	CASSVRGGTETQYF
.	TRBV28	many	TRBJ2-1	TGTGCCAGCACCCGGGGGAGGATATACAATGAGCAGTTCTTC	CASTRGRIYNEQFF
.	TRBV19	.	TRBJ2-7	TGTGCCAGTAGTACCATTGGGGCGTGGGGTTACGAGCAGTACTTC	CASSTIGAWGYEQYF
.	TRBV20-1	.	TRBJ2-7	TGCAGTGCTAGCGGGACCTCTTACGAGCAGTACTTC	CSASGTSYEQYF
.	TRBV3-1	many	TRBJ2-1	TGTGCCAGCAGCCCCCGGACAGATAGGTACGGGCAGTTCTTC	CASSPRTDRYGQFF
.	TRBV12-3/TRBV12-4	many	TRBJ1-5	TGTGCCAGCAGTCCTAGGACCGAAACCAATCAGCCCCAGCATTTT	CASSPRTETNQPQHF
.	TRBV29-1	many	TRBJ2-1	TGCAGCGTCCAAAGTCCGGGACTTCTGGGGCAGTTCTTC	CSVQSPGLLGQFF
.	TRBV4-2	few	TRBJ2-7	TGTGCCAGCAGCCAAGAATGGAGGCAGAGCTCCTACGAGCAGTACTTC	CASSQEWRQSSYEQYF
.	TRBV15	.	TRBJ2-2	TGTGCCACCAGCAGTACACTTCCATCCCCCCAGCGTCCGAACACCGGGGAGCTGTTTTTT	CATSSTLPSPQRPNTGELFF
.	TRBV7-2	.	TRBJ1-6	TGTGCCAGCAGCTTGGGTGTGACCCTCCACTTT	CASSLGVTLHF
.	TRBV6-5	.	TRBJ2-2	TGTGCCAGCAGTTACAGGCTAGCTCGCGACCGGGAGCTGTTTTTT	CASSYRLARDRELFF
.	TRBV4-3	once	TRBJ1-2	TGCGCCAGCAGCCAAGGAAGGGCTTTTAACTATGGCTACACCTTC	CASSQGRAFNYGYTF
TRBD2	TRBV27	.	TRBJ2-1	TGTGCCAGCAGTTTGGGACTAGCGGGAGGTCGCACCTACAATGAGCAGTTCTTC	CASSLGLAGGRTYNEQFF
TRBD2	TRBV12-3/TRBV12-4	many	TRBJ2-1	TGTGCCAGCAGTTTGGGGGGGGGAGGGGAGCAGTTCTTC	CASSLGGGGEQFF
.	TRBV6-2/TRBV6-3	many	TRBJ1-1	TGTGCCAGCAGTTACTCGGGGAGGGCCGCAAGCACTGAAGCTTTCTTT	CASSYSGRAASTEAFF
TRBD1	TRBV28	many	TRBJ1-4	TGTGCCAGCAGTTTGATGGGACAGGGGGTAACTAATGAAAAACTGTTTTTT	CASSLMGQGVTNEKLFF
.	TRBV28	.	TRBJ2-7	TGTGCCAGCAGTTTAGGAGGGGCCCACGAGCAGTACTTC	CASSLGGAHEQYF
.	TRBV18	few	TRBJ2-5	TGTGCCAGCTCACCTCCTACCGGGACCCCATGGACCCAGTACTTC	CASSPPTGTPWTQYF
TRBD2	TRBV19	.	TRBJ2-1	TGTGCCAGTAGTATTCCGCCGGGACTAGATGAGCAGTTCTTC	CASSIPPGLDEQFF
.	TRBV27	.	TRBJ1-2	TGTGCCAGCAGTTTAGGGGGCGCTAACTATGGCTACATCTTC	CASSLGGANYGYIF
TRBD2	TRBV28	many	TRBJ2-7	TGTGCCAGCAGTACCCCAGCGGGATGGAACGAGCAGTACTTC	CASSTPAGWNEQYF
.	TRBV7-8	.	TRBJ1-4	TGTGCCAGCAGCTCTAGAAGAGGTTTAATGGCTAATGAAAAACTGTTTTTT	CASSSRRGLMANEKLFF
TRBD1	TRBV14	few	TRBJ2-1	TGTGCCAGCAGCCTCGGGACAGGGAATCACAATGAGCAGTTCTTC	CASSLGTGNHNEQFF
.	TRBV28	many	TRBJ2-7	TGTGCCAGCAGTTTTTCCCGGTACGAGCAGTACTTC	CASSFSRYEQYF
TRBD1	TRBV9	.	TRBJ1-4	TGTGCCAGCAGTGCCGGGACAGGGAGAAGAACTAATGAAAAACTGTTTTTT	CASSAGTGRRTNEKLFF
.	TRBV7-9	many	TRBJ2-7	TGTGCCAGCAGCACCCCCGGCCTTTCCAGCGAGCAGTACTTC	CASSTPGLSSEQYF
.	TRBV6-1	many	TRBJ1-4	TGTGCCAGCAGTTCCCTCTATGAAAAACTGTTTTTT	CASSSLYEKLFF
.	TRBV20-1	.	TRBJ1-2	TGCAGTGCTACCTCGGGGAACGATTATGGCTACACCTTC	CSATSGNDYGYTF
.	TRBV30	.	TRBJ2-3	TGTGCCTGGACGAGAATGGGTCCAGATACGCAGTATTTT	CAWTRMGPDTQYF
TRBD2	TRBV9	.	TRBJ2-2	TGTGCCAGCAGCGTAGGACTAGCGGGAGGCTCCCCTAACACCGGGGAGCTGTTTTTT	CASSVGLAGGSPNTGELFF
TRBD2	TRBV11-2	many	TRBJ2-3	TGTGCCAGCAGCCGAATACACGGGGGGGGGCCAGATACGCAGTATTTT	CASSRIHGGGPDTQYF
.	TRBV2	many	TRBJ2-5	TGTGCCAGCAAGGGACGGGTACAAGAGACCCAGTACTTC	CASKGRVQETQYF
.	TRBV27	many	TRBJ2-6	TGTGCCAGCAGTTGGAGCTCTGGGGCCAACGTCCTGACTTTC	CASSWSSGANVLTF
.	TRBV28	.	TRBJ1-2	TGTGCCAGCCTCCCGGGACACATAATTACCTATGGCTACACCTTC	CASLPGHIITYGYTF
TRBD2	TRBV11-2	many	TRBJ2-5	TGTGCCAGCAGCCCTCATCTCGGCGGGAGGACGGAGACCCAGTACTTC	CASSPHLGGRTETQYF
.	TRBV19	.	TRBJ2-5	TGTGCCAGTAGGTCGGCTAGCGAGCTCCAAGAGACCCAGTACTTC	CASRSASELQETQYF
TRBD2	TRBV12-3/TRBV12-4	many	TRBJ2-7	TGTGCCAGCGGGCTAGCGGGCTCCTACGAGCAGTACTTC	CASGLAGSYEQYF
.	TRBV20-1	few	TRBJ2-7	TGCAGTGCTACTAGACAGGGAGGCCCAAACGAGCAGTACTTC	CSATRQGGPNEQYF
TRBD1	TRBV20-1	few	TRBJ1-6	TGCAGTGCTAGAGATCCCGGGACAGGCTCTAATTCACCCCTCCACTTT	CSARDPGTGSNSPLHF
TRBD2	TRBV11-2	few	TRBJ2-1	TGTGCCAGCAGCTTAGATATAGCGGGAGGGTCCTACAATGAGCAGTTCTTC	CASSLDIAGGSYNEQFF
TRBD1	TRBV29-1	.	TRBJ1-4	TGCAGCGTTGAAAGGTCCGGACAGGGTGAAAAACTGTTTTTT	CSVERSGQGEKLFF
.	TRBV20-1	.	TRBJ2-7	TGCAGTGCTAGTCCAATCACCTCCTACGAGCAGTACTTC	CSASPITSYEQYF
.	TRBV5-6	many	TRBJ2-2	TGTGCCAGCAGCTCTACAGTTAACGGGGAGCTGTTTTTT	CASSSTVNGELFF
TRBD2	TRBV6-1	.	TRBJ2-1	TGTGCCAGCAGCTTCGGACTAGCGGGAGGGGAGCAGTTCTTC	CASSFGLAGGEQFF
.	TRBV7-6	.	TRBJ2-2	TGTGCCAGCAGCTTAGTAGGGGGTCATCCCGGGGAGCTGTTTTTT	CASSLVGGHPGELFF
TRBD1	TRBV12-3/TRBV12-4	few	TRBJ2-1	TGTGCCAGCAGTCCTAAGGGGGACCCGGGACAGGGGCCCCAGCTGTATGAGCAGTTCTTC	CASSPKGDPGQGPQLYEQFF
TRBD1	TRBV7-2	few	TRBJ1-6	TGTGCCAGCAGCACCGACAGGGCCGCTAATTCACCCCTCCACTTT	CASSTDRAANSPLHF
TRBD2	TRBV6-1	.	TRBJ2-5	TGTGCCAGCAGAAGACTAGCGGGAGAGACCCAGTACTTC	CASRRLAGETQYF
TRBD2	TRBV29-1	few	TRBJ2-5	TGCAGCGTTGGGGGCGGGCTAGCGGGACAAGAGACCCAGTACTTC	CSVGGGLAGQETQYF
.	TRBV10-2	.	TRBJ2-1	TGCGCCAGCAGTCATACTTCGGCTTACAATGAGCAGTTCTTC	CASSHTSAYNEQFF
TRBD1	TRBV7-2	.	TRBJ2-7	TGTGCCAGCAGCCCCCCCCCCGGGACAGGCTACTACGAGCAGTACTTC	CASSPPPGTGYYEQYF
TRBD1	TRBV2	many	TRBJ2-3	TGTGCCAGCAGGACAGGGGGTCCTACAGATACGCAGTATTTT	CASRTGGPTDTQYF
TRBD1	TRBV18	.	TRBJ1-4	TGTGCCAGCTCCTACCTTCCCCCCGAAACAGGGGGCGGAGGAGGGAATGAAAAACTGTTTTTT	CASSYLPPETGGGGGNEKLFF